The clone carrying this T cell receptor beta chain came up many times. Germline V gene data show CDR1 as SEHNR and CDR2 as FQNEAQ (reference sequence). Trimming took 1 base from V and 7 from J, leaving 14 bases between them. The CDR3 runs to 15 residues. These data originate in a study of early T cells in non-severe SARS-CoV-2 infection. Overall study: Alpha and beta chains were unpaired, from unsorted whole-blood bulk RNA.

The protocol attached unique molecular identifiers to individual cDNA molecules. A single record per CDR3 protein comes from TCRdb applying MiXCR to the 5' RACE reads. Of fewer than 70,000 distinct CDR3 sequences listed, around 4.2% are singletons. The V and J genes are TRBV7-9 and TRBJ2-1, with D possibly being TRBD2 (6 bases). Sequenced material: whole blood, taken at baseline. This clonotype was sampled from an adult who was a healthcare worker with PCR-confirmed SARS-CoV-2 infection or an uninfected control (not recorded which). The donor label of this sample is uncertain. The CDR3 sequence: CASSLEGLVFNEQFF. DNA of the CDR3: TGTGCCAGCAGCTTAGAGGGACTGGTCTTTAATGAGCAGTTCTTC.